This T cell receptor (beta chain) was captured in a study of cytomegalovirus exposure and HLA in healthy donors. Whole-study findings and limits: The study designated over 150 TCR beta chains cytomegalovirus-associated. Association with HLA alleles at 0.05 false discovery rate was found for 15,000 to 20,000 TCR beta sequences in a later analysis. Within a later analysis, the majority of CMV-associated TCR beta chains appeared HLA-restricted. Immune exposure information comprised only CMV serostatus.

The study ran its PCR with 60 Vbeta and 13 Jbeta primers. Data came from immunoSEQ multiplex PCR; TCRdb stores just in-frame clones and leaves some out. The repertoire holds 150,000 to 200,000 clones, with around 90% as singletons. Trimming took 0 bases from V and 7 from J; bases not matched to a gene: 5. The CDR3 is made up of 15 amino acids. Germline values: CDR1 SNHLY, CDR2 FYNNEI. Concerning this clone itself: Its antigen is as yet unknown.

Sample: PBMCs. The receptor's source is a woman aged 18-29 years in good health and CMV-seronegative. J is TRBJ1-2 and V is TRBV2; 10 nucleotides align to TRBD1. The CDR3 loop is CASSEAGQGIGGYTF. CDR3 coding DNA: TGTGCCAGCAGTGAAGCGGGACAGGGGATCGGTGGCTACACCTTC.